This T cell receptor (beta chain) was found in a study of blood T cell repertoires in COVID-19. Study-wide background: The United States, Italy and Spain were the sources of the acute and convalescent COVID-19 samples. T cells, B-cell-depleted T cells, or PBMCs provided the cDNA or gDNA that served as material.

Original methodology: Amplified reference gene primers provided the basis for estimating nucleated cell counts. The table came from immunoSEQ multiplex PCR; TCRdb's copy has only in-frame clones and leaves some out. The V and J calls and clone size were taken over from that table, and D and trimming were inferred from the DNA. The table has about 120,000 clones, 60% to 85% seen once. This sequence was found in a man aged 65-85 years with acute or convalescent COVID-19. The sequenced sample was peripheral blood.

The CDR3 DNA reads as TGTGCCAGCAGCCCCCGACAGGCCTCCCCCTCCTACGAGCAGTACTTC. Its protein is CASSPRQASPSYEQYF. The chain employs TRBV7-2 and TRBJ2-7; TRBD1 is a possible D gene (6 bases). Germline values: CDR1 SGHTA, CDR2 FQGNSA. The ends were cut back, 5 bases at V and 0 bases at J, with 17 bases in the middle. The CDR3 has 16 residues.